This TCR beta chain was captured in a study of cytomegalovirus exposure and HLA in healthy donors. Whole-study results and caveats: In a later analysis, productive TCRs from donors in an Asian-associated ancestry cluster reportedly carried fewer N-insertions than the cohort mean.

Primers: 60 Vbeta forward and 13 Jbeta reverse. As originally analysed: Approximately 12 million of tens of millions of unique TCR beta chains were shared, per a later count. Some clones are missing from TCRdb's copy, which holds only in-frame ones; the method was immunoSEQ multiplex PCR. That table is the source of V, J and clone size, and D and trimming were worked out from the DNA. Of about 130,000 clones listed, 80% are singletons. V shed 2 bases and J shed 3 bases, with 11 bases lying between them. From germline, CDR1 is SGHNT and CDR2 YYREEE (reference sequence). The CDR3 consists of 14 residues. As to this clone: Its antigen is as yet unknown.

The V call is TRBV5-4, the J call TRBJ1-1, with TRBD1 as a possible D gene (6 bases). The clonotype was recovered from a male donor in good health and CMV-seronegative. The sequencing input was PBMCs. CDR3 sequence: CASSFSAGDTEAFF. The CDR3 DNA is TGTGCCAGCAGCTTTTCGGCAGGGGACACTGAAGCTTTCTTT.